The 13 T cell receptor beta chains given below trace back to one sample, sequenced in a study of blood T cells in healthy people across ages. Combining a sample-barcoded 5' primer with a J-beta primer mix, a second PCR ran for 7 to 11 cycles. TCRdb called the 5' RACE reads again in MiXCR, with one record for every CDR3 protein. The profile shows more than 450,000 distinct CDR3 sequences, about 27% of them singletons. This sample was also put to use in a study of T cells of mothers and their children.

What was sequenced was blood. These receptor sequences come from a boy aged 2 to 10 in good health.

A few counts support this clonotype. The V gene is TRBV9, the J gene TRBJ1-2, with a possible D match to TRBD1 (5 bases). V gave up 0 bases and J gave up 3 bases, with 9 bases separating them. This CDR3 region has 14 residues. Germline V lookup: CDR1 SGDLS, CDR2 YYNGEE. CDR3 residues: CASSVEGSDYGYTF. The CDR3 bases are TGTGCCAGCAGCGTAGAGGGGAGTGACTATGGCTACACCTTC. The variable domain in full, completed from reference TRBV9 and TRBJ1-2, reads DSGVTQTPKHLITATGQRVTLRCSPRSGDLSVYWYQQSLDQGLQFLIQYYNGEERAKGNILERFSAQQFPDLHSELNLSSLELGDSALYFCASSVEGSDYGYTFGSGTRLTVV.

The chain couples TRBV6-2 or TRBV6-3 to TRBJ1-5; the match to TRBD1 covers 8 bases. The V segment lost 6 bases and the J segment 6 bases; nucleotides outside the gene matches: 1. The CDR3 contains 12 residues. Germline CDR1 reads MNHEY; CDR2 reads SVGEGT. CDR3 region: CASSQGAQPQHF. The CDR3 DNA reads as TGTGCCAGCAGCCAGGGGGCTCAGCCCCAGCATTTT.

This clonotype was found a few times. V and J are TRBV25-1 and TRBJ2-1, with 11 bases identical to TRBD2. Trimming cost V 4 bases and J 2 bases; bases outside gene matches: 4. Germline loops: CDR1 MGHDK, CDR2 SYGVNS. This CDR3 region has 16 residues. The CDR3 coding sequence is TGTGCCAGCAGTGCGTTTAGCGGGGGGGCCTACAATGAGCAGTTCTTC. Its translation: CASSAFSGGAYNEQFF.

This clonotype was seen more than once but under ten times. The rearrangement links TRBV7-9 to TRBJ2-1; the D is unclear. V lost 3 bases, J lost 6 bases, and 12 bases lay in between. The germline gives CDR1 SEHNR, CDR2 FQNEAQ (reference sequence). CDR3 length: 14 residues. The CDR3 sequence is CASSFQAAFNEQFF. As DNA, the CDR3 is TGTGCCAGCAGCTTTCAGGCAGCCTTCAATGAGCAGTTCTTC.

This clonotype was counted a few times. The chain is built from TRBV18 and TRBJ2-1; no firm D call. The length of the CDR3 is 14 residues. The germline CDR1 and CDR2 sequences are KGHSH and LQKENI. V was pared by 3 bases and J by 8 bases, with 14 bases between. The CDR3 coding sequence is TGTGCCAGCTCACCCGACCGCGCTATCTATGAGCAGTTCTTC. The encoded protein is CASSPDRAIYEQFF.

The chain couples TRBV5-1 to TRBJ1-2; 10 bases fit TRBD1. The germline V gene encodes CDR1 SGHRS and CDR2 YFSETQ. With 3 bases clipped from V and 7 bases from J, the junction kept 9 bases outside the gene matches. The CDR3 is made up of 15 amino acids. CDR3 coding DNA: TGCGCCAGCAGCTCCGGGACAGGGGCGCAGGGTGGCTACACCTTC. It encodes CASSSGTGAQGGYTF.

This clonotype has more than one count but fewer than ten. The chain joins TRBV20-1 to TRBJ2-1, with D possibly being TRBD2 (6 bases). This CDR3 region has 16 residues. From germline, CDR1 is DFQATT and CDR2 SNEGSKA (reference sequence). The V and J ends lost 5 bases and 2 bases respectively, with 19 bases between them. In DNA, the CDR3 is TGCAGTGCTTTAAACGGGGCGGGACCACCCTACAATGAGCAGTTCTTC. Residues: CSALNGAGPPYNEQFF.

This clonotype has just a few counts. The chain is built from TRBV3-1 and TRBJ1-2, with TRBD1 identical over 8 bases. Germline lookup yields CDR1 LGHDT and CDR2 YNNKEL (reference sequence). V lost 5 bases, J lost 2 bases, and 10 bases stayed unmatched. This CDR3 is built from 16 residues. Written as DNA, the CDR3 is TGTGCCAGCAGCGCCAACCTTCAGGGGGCAAACTATGGCTACACCTTC. It yields the protein CASSANLQGANYGYTF.

This clonotype was counted between two and nine times. V gene TRBV5-1 combines with J gene TRBJ2-5; D possibly matches TRBD1 or TRBD2 (5 bases each). V was clipped by 3 bases and J by 2 bases, with 11 bases between them. The CDR3 contains 14 residues. Germline-derived CDR1 and CDR2 are SGHRS and YFSETQ. CDR3 region: CASSSPGPQETQYF. CDR3 DNA sequence: TGCGCCAGCAGCTCCCCGGGACCGCAAGAGACCCAGTACTTC.

This sequence joins TRBV12-3 or TRBV12-4 and TRBJ1-2; possibly TRBD1 for D (5 bases). The CDR3 runs to 13 residues. The V end was cut by 1 base, the J end by 6 bases, with 9 bases between. The CDR3 region is CASSLGGVDGYTF. The CDR3 DNA is TGTGCCAGCAGTTTAGGAGGGGTAGATGGCTACACCTTC.

The chain links TRBV7-9 to TRBJ1-3, with no clear D. The CDR3 consists of 12 residues. The V gene's germline CDR1 is SEHNR and CDR2 FQNEAQ (reference sequence). V lost 5 bases and J lost 8, with 10 bases in between. The CDR3 protein is CASSPRSDTIYF. Written as DNA, the CDR3 is TGTGCCAGCAGCCCTCGTAGTGACACCATATATTTT.

Note on this clonotype: At one boundary the junction diverges from the germline segment, which might be a read error. The rearrangement uses TRBV27 and TRBJ2-1, with 9 bases matching TRBD2. Germline CDR1 MNHEY, CDR2 SMNVEV (reference sequence). The CDR3 runs to 14 residues. The CDR3 nucleotides are TGTGCCAGCAGCGTAGCGGGGGCCTACAGTGAGCAGTTCTTC. Translation: CASSVAGAYSEQFF.

The chain links TRBV24-1 to TRBJ2-1, with TRBD2 identical over 8 bases. Germline CDR1 reads KGHDR; CDR2 reads SFDVKD. The CDR3 consists of 17 residues. V shed 3 bases, J shed 3 bases, and the junction held 9 bases outside the gene matches. This CDR3 is CATSDSGSSGIYNEQFF. DNA for the CDR3: TGTGCCACCAGTGATAGTGGTAGTAGCGGGATCTACAATGAGCAGTTCTTC.